This entry concerns a single T cell receptor (beta chain). As for treatment: around 19 received Ad26.COV2.S at low or high dose, single or two shots; about 5 received placebo; per-sample allocation not given. Sample collection was performed on day 63 after the first vaccine or placebo injection. The data originate from a study of Ad26.COV2.S vaccination and SARS-CoV-2 variants. Study summary: Donor was one of the participants in the Ad26.COV2.S arm of the COV1001 trial. Doses of Ad26.COV2.S were injected into muscle once or twice, 56 days apart.

The protocol was immunoSEQ multiplex PCR, while the TCRdb copy is restricted to in-frame clones and leaves out a portion. The sample gives 400,000 to 450,000 clones, approximately 90% of which show up once; more than 9% is in the top ten. This CDR3 comprises 16 residues. Germline CDR1 reads MGHDK; CDR2 reads SYGVNS. The ends lost 2 bases at V and 6 bases at J; junction bases unmatched: 8. This TCR was sampled from a person aged 18-65 years who received the Ad26.COV2.S COVID-19 vaccine or a placebo. Sequenced here: peripheral blood, sampled in a trial of Ad26.COV2.S vaccine versus placebo. The chain uses TRBV25-1 and TRBJ2-2, with 8 bases that match TRBD2. The CDR3 loop is CASSETSGRIAGELFF. CDR3 in DNA: TGTGCCAGCAGTGAAACGAGCGGGAGAATTGCCGGGGAGCTGTTTTTT. Combining the CDR3 with reference TRBV25-1 and TRBJ2-2 gives the whole variable domain EADIYQTPRYLVIGTGKKITLECSQTMGHDKMYWYQQDPGMELHLIHYSYGVNSTEKGDLSSESTVSRIRTEHFPLTLESARPSHTSQYLCASSETSGRIAGELFFGEGSRLTVL.